This passage covers 3 T cell receptor beta chains from one sample sequenced in a study of human T cells and chemical hapten exposure. Before extraction, the whole blood was not fractionated, and total RNA was taken from it. From the 5' RACE reads, TCRdb called clonotypes with MiXCR, one entry per CDR3 protein. This table has around 82,000 distinct CDR3 sequences, under 10% appearing once. The receptors stem from a male donor in good health.

In this sample, this clonotype turned up many times. V and J are TRBV11-2 and TRBJ2-3; 8 positions match TRBD2. Per the germline V gene, CDR1 is SGHAT and CDR2 is FQNNGV. The length of the CDR3 is 14 residues. Unmatched junction bases numbered 3, after V lost 5 bases and J lost 2 bases. CDR3 amino acids: CASSGSGTTDTQYF. CDR3 DNA: TGTGCCAGCAGCGGTAGCGGGACCACAGATACGCAGTATTTT.

This clonotype was found a few times. The rearrangement joins TRBV30 to TRBJ1-3; D uncertain. The V gene's germline CDR1 is GTSNPN and CDR2 SVGIG (reference sequence). This CDR3 spans 15 amino acids. V lost 0 bases to trimming and J lost 0 bases, with 9 bases between them. As DNA, the CDR3 is TGTGCCTGGAGTGTTCGCCGCAGCTCTGGAAACACCATATATTTT. Translated: CAWSVRRSSGNTIYF. Full variable domain (missing parts from reference TRBV30 and TRBJ1-3): SQTIHQWPATLVQPVGSPLSLECTVEGTSNPNLYWYRQAAGRGLQLLFYSVGIGQISSEVPQNLSASRPQDRQFILSSKKLLLSDSGFYLCAWSVRRSSGNTIYFGEGSWLTVV.

The J gene is TRBJ2-3, the V gene TRBV7-2; 8 bases line up with TRBD2. Trimming at V came to 2 bases and at J to 3 bases, leaving 4 bases not matched to a gene. The length of the CDR3 is 15 residues. Germline loops: CDR1 SGHTA, CDR2 FQGNSA. DNA of the CDR3: TGTGCCAGCAGCTTATCACTAGCGGATACAGATACGCAGTATTTT. This gives the protein CASSLSLADTDTQYF.